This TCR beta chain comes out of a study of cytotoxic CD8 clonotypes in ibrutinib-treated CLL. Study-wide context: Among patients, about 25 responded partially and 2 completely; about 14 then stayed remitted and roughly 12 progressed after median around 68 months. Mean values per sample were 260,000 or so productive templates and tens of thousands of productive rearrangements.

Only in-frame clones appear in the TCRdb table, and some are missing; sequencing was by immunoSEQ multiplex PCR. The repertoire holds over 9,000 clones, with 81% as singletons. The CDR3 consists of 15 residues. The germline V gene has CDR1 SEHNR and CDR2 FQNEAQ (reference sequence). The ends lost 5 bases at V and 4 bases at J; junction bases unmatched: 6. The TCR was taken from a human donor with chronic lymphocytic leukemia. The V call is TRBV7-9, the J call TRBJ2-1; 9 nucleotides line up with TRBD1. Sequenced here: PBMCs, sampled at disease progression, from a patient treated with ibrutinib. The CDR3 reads CASSPGTGTYNEQFF. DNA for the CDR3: TGTGCCAGCAGCCCCGGGACAGGGACGTACAATGAGCAGTTCTTC. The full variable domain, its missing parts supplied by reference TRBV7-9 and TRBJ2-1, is DTGVSQNPRHKITKRGQNVTFRCDPISEHNRLYWYRQTLGQGPEFLTYFQNEAQLEKSRLLSDRFSAERPKGSFSTLEIQRTEQGDSAMYLCASSPGTGTYNEQFFGPGTRLTVL.